This entry lists 6 T cell receptor beta chains sequenced from one sample in a study of Graves' ophthalmopathy and Graves' hyperthyroidism. Beta-chain TCR CDR3 regions were amplified from RNA transcripts. RT-PCR in the first round used HTBI primers; a second-round multiplex PCR followed. One entry per CDR3 protein, called by TCRdb with MiXCR from the multiplex PCR reads. This table holds about 400,000 distinct CDR3 sequences, around 20% found once. The material sequenced was peripheral blood. The receptors shown here come from a woman younger than 30 with Graves' ophthalmopathy.

In this sample, this clonotype turned up many times. The chain links TRBV6-2 or TRBV6-3 to TRBJ2-6; D uncertain. From germline, CDR1 is MNHEY and CDR2 SVGEGT. The V gene lost 2 bases and the J gene lost 0 bases, with 5 bases spanning the gap. The CDR3 is 15 residues long. The CDR3 coding sequence is TGTGCCAGCAGTTACAGGAGCTCTGGGGCCAACGTCCTGACTTTC. Translation: CASSYRSSGANVLTF.

This clonotype appeared many times. This chain links TRBV2 with TRBJ2-5; D is unclear. This CDR3 is 12 amino acids long. Trimming took off 6 bases at V and 5 bases at J, with 10 bases between the two ends. Germline V CDR1 and CDR2: SNHLY, FYNNEI. The DNA of the CDR3 is TGTGCCAGCAGGAATTATTCGGAGACCCAGTACTTC. This encodes CASRNYSETQYF.

The V call is TRBV30, the J call TRBJ1-2, with D possibly TRBD1 on 6 matching bases. Germline values: CDR1 GTSNPN, CDR2 SVGIG (reference sequence). The CDR3 spans 13 residues. Trimming stripped 3 bases from V and 3 bases from J, with 11 bases between. The CDR3 DNA sequence: TGTGCCTGGAGGGACAGTCCTGACTATGGCTACACCTTC. This encodes CAWRDSPDYGYTF.

This clonotype was observed at least ten times. The chain joins TRBV7-3 to TRBJ2-7; TRBD1 agrees at 12 bases. Germline CDR1 and CDR2: SGHTA and FQGTGA. This CDR3 has 19 residues. J gave up 4 bases and V 1 base, and 14 bases lay outside the gene matches. CDR3 residues: CASSLKFLGGTGGFYEQYF. For the CDR3, the DNA is TGTGCCAGCAGCTTAAAATTTTTGGGGGGGACAGGGGGCTTTTACGAGCAGTACTTC. Filled out from reference TRBV7-3 and TRBJ2-7, the complete variable domain reads GAGVSQTPSNKVTEKGKYVELRCDPISGHTALYWYRQSLGQGPEFLIYFQGTGAADDSGLPNDRFFAVRPEGSVSTLKIQRTERGDSAVYLCASSLKFLGGTGGFYEQYFGPGTRLTVT.

The V gene is TRBV6-1, the J gene TRBJ1-2, with no clear D. This CDR3 contains 13 residues. Germline-derived CDR1 and CDR2 are MNHNS and SASEGT. Trimming pared 8 bases from V and 0 bases from J, leaving 10 bases between. This CDR3 reads CASLDPSNYGYTF. CDR3 DNA: TGTGCCAGCTTGGACCCATCTAACTATGGCTACACCTTC.

This clonotype came up many times. J is TRBJ2-2 and V is TRBV6-2 or TRBV6-3; D unresolved. The CDR3 has 12 amino acids. The V end lost 6 bases, the J end lost 5 bases, and 7 bases lay between the germline ends. Germline V CDR1 and CDR2: MNHEY, SVGEGT. CDR3 in DNA: TGTGCCAGCAGAATGGGGACCGGGGAGCTGTTTTTT. This gives the protein CASRMGTGELFF.